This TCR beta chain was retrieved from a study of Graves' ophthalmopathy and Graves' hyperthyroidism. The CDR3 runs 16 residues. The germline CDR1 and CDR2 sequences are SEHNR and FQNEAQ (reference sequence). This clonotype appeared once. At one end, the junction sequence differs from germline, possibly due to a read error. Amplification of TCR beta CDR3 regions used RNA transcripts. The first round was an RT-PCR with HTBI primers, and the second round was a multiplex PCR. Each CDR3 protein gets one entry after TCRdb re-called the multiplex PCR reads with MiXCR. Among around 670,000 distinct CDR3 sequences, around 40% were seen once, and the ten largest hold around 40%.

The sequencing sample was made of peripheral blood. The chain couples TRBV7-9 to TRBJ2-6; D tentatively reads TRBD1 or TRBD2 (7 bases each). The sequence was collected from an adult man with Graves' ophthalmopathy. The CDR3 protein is CASSQGGVSGANVLTF. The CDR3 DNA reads TGCGCCAGCAGCCAGGGGGGGGTCTCTGGGGCCAACGTCCTGACTTTC. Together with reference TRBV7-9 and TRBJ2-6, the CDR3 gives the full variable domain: DTGVSQNPRHKITKRGQNVTFRCDPISEHNRLYWYRQTLGQGPEFLTYFQNEAQLEKSRLLSDRFSAERPKGSFSTLEIQRTEQGDSAMYLCASSQGGVSGANVLTFGAGSRLTVL.